This TCR beta chain was found in a study of blood T cell repertoires in COVID-19. The wider study: The United States, Italy and Spain provided the acute and convalescent COVID-19 samples. From T cells, B-cell-depleted T cells, or PBMCs came the material, which was cDNA or gDNA.

J gave up 3 bases and V 4 bases, and 5 bases lay outside the gene matches. Germline CDR1 reads SQVTM; CDR2 reads ANQGSEA. The CDR3 spans 14 residues. Authors' methods: Estimation of nucleated cell counts was performed using reference gene primer amplification. Profiling relied on immunoSEQ multiplex PCR, and the TCRdb table lists in-frame clones only, not all of them. The V and J calls and the clone size are those of that table, but D and trimming were determined from the DNA. This table has 150,000 to 200,000 clones, roughly 80% appearing once. The chain joins TRBV29-1 to TRBJ2-7; TRBD2 matches 11 bases. Sequenced input: peripheral blood. The TCR comes from a woman in her 70s with acute or convalescent COVID-19. The CDR3 loop reads CSVVPSGRFYEQYF. CDR3 nucleotides: TGCAGCGTTGTCCCTAGCGGGAGGTTCTACGAGCAGTACTTC.